This is a list of T cell receptor beta chains from one sample in a study of cytomegalovirus exposure and HLA in healthy donors. Measured with immunoSEQ multiplex PCR; TCRdb has only the in-frame clones, and not every one. This sample has under 200,000 clones, with less than 90% found just once. The sample taken for sequencing was PBMCs. These receptors came from a boy aged 10-17 years in good health and CMV-seronegative. The CDR3 runs from the conserved cysteine through the conserved F or W. D genes are given only for firm matches. Clone size is not always given. Where it is, it says once, few, many or a class for expanded clones.

V gene	J gene	D gene	clone size	CDR3 DNA	CDR3 protein
TRBV19	TRBJ2-7	TRBD1	.	TGTGCCAGTAGTTTTGGACAGGGTGGTTACGAGCAGTACTTC	CASSFGQGGYEQYF
TRBV9	TRBJ1-3	.	.	TGTGCCAGCAGCGCTCCACAGCACTCTGGAAACACCATATATTTT	CASSAPQHSGNTIYF
TRBV30	TRBJ1-3	.	.	TGTGCCTGGAGTTTAAGAAGGGGATCTGGAAACACCATATATTTT	CAWSLRRGSGNTIYF
TRBV18	TRBJ2-7	.	.	TGTGCCAGCTCACCAGACAGCGCCTACGAGCAGTACTTC	CASSPDSAYEQYF
TRBV7-8	TRBJ2-7	TRBD2	.	TGTGCCAGCAGCTTAGCGTCAAGACTAGCGGGAGTATACGAGCAGTACTTC	CASSLASRLAGVYEQYF
TRBV10-3	TRBJ2-7	TRBD1	.	TGTGCCATCAGTGCCGGACAGGGGGTCGACGAGCAGTACTTC	CAISAGQGVDEQYF
TRBV11-3	TRBJ2-1	.	.	TGTGCCAGCAGCCGGGACTACAATGAGCAGTTCTTC	CASSRDYNEQFF
TRBV6-5	TRBJ1-1	.	.	TGTGCCAGCAGTCGCACGCTAACTGAAGCTTTCTTT	CASSRTLTEAFF
TRBV19	TRBJ2-7	.	once	TGTGCCAGTAGTCCCGTCCGGTCCAACTACGAGCAGTACTTC	CASSPVRSNYEQYF
TRBV10-3	TRBJ2-1	.	.	TGTGCAACGGGCGGGGGCCACTACAATGAGCAGTTCTTC	CATGGGHYNEQFF
TRBV7-6	TRBJ2-1	TRBD2	once	TGTGCCAGCATGCCCTGGTTTACTAGCGGGCTTCCCCGCTACAATGAGCAGTTCTTC	CASMPWFTSGLPRYNEQFF
TRBV2	TRBJ2-5	.	.	TGTGCCAGCAGTGTTGCACTGGAAGAGACCCAGTACTTC	CASSVALEETQYF
TRBV7-9	TRBJ1-5	.	.	TGTTCCAGCAGCTTTGACTCGACAGTCAATCAGCCCCAGCATTTT	CSSSFDSTVNQPQHF
TRBV30	TRBJ1-1	.	.	TGTGCCTGGGGGAGGGACACTGAAGCTTTCTTT	CAWGRDTEAFF
TRBV30	TRBJ1-1	.	.	TGTGCCTGGGGGATGACAGTTAACACTGAAGCTTTCTTT	CAWGMTVNTEAFF
TRBV7-2	TRBJ1-2	TRBD1	.	TGTGCCAGCAGCTTAGCGGGACAGGGATACGGCTACACCTTC	CASSLAGQGYGYTF
TRBV27	TRBJ1-2	.	once	TGTGCCAGCAGACAGGACAGCGAGGGCTACACCTTC	CASRQDSEGYTF
TRBV6-5	TRBJ1-5	.	once	TGTGCCAGCAGTTGCGGAACGGGTCAGCCCCAGCATTTT	CASSCGTGQPQHF
TRBV2	TRBJ2-1	TRBD2	.	TGTGCCAGCAAACTAGCGGGGGGGCTGAATGAGCAGTTCTTC	CASKLAGGLNEQFF
TRBV7-3	TRBJ1-1	.	.	TGTGCCAGCAAGGAGGGAGGGAACACTGAAGCTTTCTTT	CASKEGGNTEAFF
TRBV30	TRBJ1-6	.	.	TGTGCCTGGAGTGTACTTAAGGGGCGTAAATCACCCCTCCACTTT	CAWSVLKGRKSPLHF